A single T cell receptor beta chain is shown here with its context. Libraries were prepared by immunoSEQ multiplex PCR; TCRdb keeps only in-frame clonotypes and omits some of them. This sample has some 240,000 clones, with about 85% found just once. Clinical history reported by participants formed the basis on which cohorts were assigned. No more than 2 weeks before study entry, exposed participants had met a case of COVID-19. The sample originates from a study of blood T cell repertoires in COVID-19. In the study overall: The origin of the acute and convalescent COVID-19 samples was the United States, Italy and Spain. PBMCs, B-cell-depleted T cells, or T cells provided the cDNA or gDNA that made up the material.

The sample comprised PBMCs or T cells enriched from blood (not recorded which). This TCR was recovered from a woman aged 50 to 65 who had been exposed to COVID-19.

The DNA for the CDR3 is TGTGCCAGCAGTTATCCAGGGCAGGGGGCGCAGTATTTT. It is translated as CASSYPGQGAQYF. The V and J genes are TRBV6-6 and TRBJ2-3; 7 nucleotides align to TRBD1. The V segment lost 3 bases and the J segment 10 bases; nucleotides outside the gene matches: 7. Germline lookup yields CDR1 MNHNY and CDR2 SVGAGI (reference sequence). CDR3 length equals 13 residues.